The entry below gives a single T cell receptor (beta chain) sequence along with its context. The CDR3 runs to 13 residues. Germline CDR1 reads MGHRA; CDR2 reads YSYEKL. Trimming pared 0 bases from V and 5 bases from J, leaving 7 bases between. This sample stems from a study of shared clonotypes between healthy human individuals. Per the study methods: Because ImmunoSEQ provided only junction sequences with no quality scores, the filtering differed. Sequencing was performed with immunoSEQ multiplex PCR; in TCRdb, only in-frame clones are kept and a portion is missing. V and J calls and clone size are copied from that table; D and trimming were computed from the DNA. In the table there are about 2 million clones, 85% to 95% of which are singletons.

This sequence was found in a man younger than 30 in good health. This sequence joins TRBV4-1 and TRBJ1-2, with no clear D. Sequenced: naive CD4+ T cells sorted from blood. Subset: CD45RA+ positively selected. The CDR3, as DNA: TGCGCCAGCAGCCAAGACGAAATTTATGGCTACACCTTC. As protein: CASSQDEIYGYTF.